A selection of T cell receptor beta chains follows, all from one sample in a study of blood T cell repertoires in COVID-19. The method was immunoSEQ multiplex PCR; TCRdb's version includes in-frame clones alone and lacks a portion of them. The sample lists 75,000 or so clones, roughly 84% occurring once. Input material: peripheral blood. These receptors were obtained from a man aged 50-60 years with acute or convalescent COVID-19. The CDR3 runs from the conserved cysteine through the conserved F or W. A D gene is named only where the DNA matches it firmly. Some rows have no size entry. The others give once, few or many, or a class for an expanded clone.

clone size	J gene	CDR3 length	V gene	D gene	CDR3 DNA	CDR3 protein
.	TRBJ2-2	16	TRBV27	.	TGTGCCAGCAGTTTATCACACCCCGCGGACACCGGGGAGCTGTTTTTT	CASSLSHPADTGELFF
.	TRBJ2-1	17	TRBV11-2	TRBD2	TGTGCCAGCAGCTTAGTACGGACGGGAGGGACCTACAATGAGCAGTTCTTC	CASSLVRTGGTYNEQFF
.	TRBJ1-6	14	TRBV5-6	TRBD1	TGTGCCAGCAGCTCGGGACAGTATAATTCACCCCTCCACTTT	CASSSGQYNSPLHF
once	TRBJ2-2	12	TRBV29-1	.	TGCAGTGCAGGGTCGGACACCGGGGAGCTGTTTTTT	CSAGSDTGELFF
few	TRBJ2-2	15	TRBV7-2	TRBD2	TGTGCCAGCAGCATTAGCGGGGGGCTTACCGGGGAGCTGTTTTTT	CASSISGGLTGELFF
.	TRBJ2-5	15	TRBV25-1	TRBD2	TGTGCCAGCAGCTTACTAGCGGGGGGGCCTGAGACCCAGTACTTC	CASSLLAGGPETQYF
.	TRBJ2-7	17	TRBV7-2	TRBD2	TGTGCCAGCAGCTTAGGGCCTTGGACTAGCGGGGGCTACGAGCAGTACTTC	CASSLGPWTSGGYEQYF
.	TRBJ2-1	18	TRBV19	TRBD1	TGTGCCAGTAGTAGAGACCTCATGGGACAGGGCCGCTACAATGAGCAGTTCTTC	CASSRDLMGQGRYNEQFF
few	TRBJ1-6	17	TRBV7-2	.	TGTGCCAGCAGACCCATCCTACAGGGCTCCTATAATTCACCCCTCCACTTT	CASRPILQGSYNSPLHF
.	TRBJ2-7	15	TRBV3-1/TRBV3-2	.	TGTGCCAGCAGCCAAGCAACCTGGGAGACCTACGAGCAGTACTTC	CASSQATWETYEQYF
.	TRBJ2-2	15	TRBV11-2	.	TGTGCCAGCAGCCCTTTACAGGGTCTATTCGGGGAGCTGTTTTTT	CASSPLQGLFGELFF
.	TRBJ1-6	12	TRBV28	.	TGTGCCAGCATCTCTTATAATTCACCCCTCCACTTT	CASISYNSPLHF
once	TRBJ2-1	14	TRBV6-1	TRBD1	TGTGCCAGCACCATCGACAGGGGGCGCATTGAGCAGTTCTTC	CASTIDRGRIEQFF
.	TRBJ2-7	15	TRBV7-6	TRBD1	TGTGCCAGCAGCTTAGCTGGACAGGGGCCCTCCGAGCAGTACTTC	CASSLAGQGPSEQYF
.	TRBJ2-1	19	TRBV4-3	TRBD2	TGCGCCAGCAGCCAAGATATCCCCCACGTGGCGGGGACTAGCAATGAGCAGTTCTTC	CASSQDIPHVAGTSNEQFF
.	TRBJ1-3	16	TRBV4-3	.	TGCGCCAGCAGCCGTTCCCCAGGATCCTCTGGAAACACCATATATTTT	CASSRSPGSSGNTIYF
once	TRBJ2-7	14	TRBV29-1	.	TGCAGCGTTGGATCTCCAGGGGGGAACTACGAGCAGTACTTC	CSVGSPGGNYEQYF
.	TRBJ2-7	16	TRBV27	TRBD2	TGTGCCAGCCGCAGGACTAGCGGGAGTCCCCCGTACGAGCAGTACTTC	CASRRTSGSPPYEQYF
.	TRBJ1-1	11	TRBV21-1	.	TGTGCCAGCTACAAGAACACTGAAGCTTTCTTT	CASYKNTEAFF
.	TRBJ2-3	13	TRBV5-5	TRBD1	TGTGCCAGCAGCCGGGACAGGGGGGATACGCAGTATTTT	CASSRDRGDTQYF
.	TRBJ1-1	12	TRBV11-3	.	TGTGCCAGCAGCTTATGGGAGGGAACAACTTTCTTT	CASSLWEGTTFF
.	TRBJ2-1	14	TRBV6-6	TRBD1	TGTGCCAGCAGCCCACAGGGGGCGGTGAATGAGCAGTTCTTC	CASSPQGAVNEQFF
.	TRBJ1-5	15	TRBV2	.	TGTGCCAGCAGTGGCGACACCTTGAGCAATCAGCCCCAGCATTTT	CASSGDTLSNQPQHF
.	TRBJ2-3	13	TRBV5-6	TRBD2	TGTGCCAGCAGGCGGGAGGCCACAGATACGCAGTATTTT	CASRREATDTQYF
.	TRBJ1-1	15	TRBV7-2	.	TGTGCCAGCAGCAAACGACAGAGTATGAACACTGAAGCTTTCTTT	CASSKRQSMNTEAFF
.	TRBJ2-7	14	TRBV6-2/TRBV6-3	TRBD1	TGTGCCAGCAGCCGACAGGGCGGCTCCTACGAGCAGTACTTC	CASSRQGGSYEQYF
few	TRBJ1-6	15	TRBV10-2	TRBD1	TGCGCCAGCAGTGAGTTGACAGGGGCTGATTCACCCCTCCACTTT	CASSELTGADSPLHF
.	TRBJ2-3	16	TRBV3-1/TRBV3-2	.	TGTGCCAGCAGCCATCCCAATTCAGATTCAACAGATACGCAGTATTTT	CASSHPNSDSTDTQYF